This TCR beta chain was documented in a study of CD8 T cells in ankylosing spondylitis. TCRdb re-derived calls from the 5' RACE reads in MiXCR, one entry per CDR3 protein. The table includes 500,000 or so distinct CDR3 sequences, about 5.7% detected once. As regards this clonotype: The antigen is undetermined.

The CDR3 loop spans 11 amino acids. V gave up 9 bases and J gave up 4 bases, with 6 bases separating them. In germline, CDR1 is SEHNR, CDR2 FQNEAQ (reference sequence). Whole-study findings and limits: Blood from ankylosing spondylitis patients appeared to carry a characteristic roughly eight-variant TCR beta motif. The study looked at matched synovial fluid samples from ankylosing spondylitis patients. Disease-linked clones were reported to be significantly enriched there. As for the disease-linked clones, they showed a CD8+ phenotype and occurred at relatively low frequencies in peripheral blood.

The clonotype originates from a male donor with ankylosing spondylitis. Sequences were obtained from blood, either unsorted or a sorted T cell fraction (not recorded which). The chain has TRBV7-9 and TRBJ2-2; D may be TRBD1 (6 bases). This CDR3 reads CARQGTGELFF. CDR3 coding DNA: TGTGCCAGACAGGGCACCGGGGAGCTGTTTTTT.